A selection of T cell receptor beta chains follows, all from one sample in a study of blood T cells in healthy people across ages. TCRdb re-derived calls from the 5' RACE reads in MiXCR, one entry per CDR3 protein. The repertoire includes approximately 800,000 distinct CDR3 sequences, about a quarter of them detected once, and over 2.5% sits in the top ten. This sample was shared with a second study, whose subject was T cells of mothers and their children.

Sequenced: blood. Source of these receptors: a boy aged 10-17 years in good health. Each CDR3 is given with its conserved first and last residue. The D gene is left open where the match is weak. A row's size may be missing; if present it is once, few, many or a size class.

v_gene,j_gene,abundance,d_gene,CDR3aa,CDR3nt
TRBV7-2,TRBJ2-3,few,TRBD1,CASSSRQGRTDTQYF,TGTGCCAGCAGTTCGAGACAGGGCCGGACAGATACGCAGTATTTT
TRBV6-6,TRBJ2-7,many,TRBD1,CASSYSDRAPYEQYF,TGTGCCAGCAGTTACTCGGACAGGGCCCCCTACGAGCAGTACTTC
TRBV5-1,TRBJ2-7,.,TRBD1,CASTFSPGQGTYEQYF,TGCGCCAGCACCTTTTCTCCCGGACAGGGGACCTACGAGCAGTACTTC
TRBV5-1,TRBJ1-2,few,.,CASTSTEANYGYTF,TGCGCCAGCACCTCGACAGAAGCTAACTATGGCTACACCTTC
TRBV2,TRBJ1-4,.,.,CASSLQGPAEKLFF,TGTGCCAGCAGTCTCCAGGGGCCAGCGGAAAAACTGTTTTTT
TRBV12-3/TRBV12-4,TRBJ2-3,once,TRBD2,CASSFPSGVSADTQYF,TGTGCCAGCAGTTTTCCTAGCGGGGTGAGCGCAGATACGCAGTATTTT
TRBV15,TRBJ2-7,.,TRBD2,CATSRVAGVSEQYF,TGTGCCACCAGCAGGGTTGCGGGAGTAAGCGAGCAGTACTTC
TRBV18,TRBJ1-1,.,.,CASSPIRGETEAFF,TGTGCCAGCTCACCAATAAGGGGCGAGACTGAAGCTTTCTTT
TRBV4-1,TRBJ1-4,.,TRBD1,CASSPRTGPGEKLFF,TGCGCCAGCAGCCCCCGGACAGGGCCGGGGGAAAAACTGTTTTTT
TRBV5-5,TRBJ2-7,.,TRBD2,CASSDGGVAGVSYEQYF,TGTGCCAGCAGCGACGGCGGGGTAGCGGGAGTTTCCTACGAGCAGTACTTC
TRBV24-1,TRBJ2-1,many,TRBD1,CATSDLGTAHDNEQFF,TGTGCCACCAGTGATCTGGGGACAGCCCATGACAATGAGCAGTTCTTC
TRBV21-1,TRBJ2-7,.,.,CASSKVATSYEQYF,TGTGCCAGCAGCAAAGTTGCGACTAGCTACGAGCAGTACTTC
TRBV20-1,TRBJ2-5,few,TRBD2,CSAWGGRGDQETQYF,TGCAGTGCCTGGGGGGGACGGGGGGACCAAGAGACCCAGTACTTC
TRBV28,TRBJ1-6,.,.,CANPVEGERPYNSPLHF,TGTGCCAACCCGGTTGAGGGGGAAAGGCCCTATAATTCACCCCTCCACTTT
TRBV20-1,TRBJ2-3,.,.,CSAREGSNTQYF,TGCAGTGCTAGAGAGGGCAGTAATACGCAGTATTTT
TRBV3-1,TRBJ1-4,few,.,CASSQPDISEKLFF,TGTGCCAGCAGCCAACCCGACATATCCGAAAAACTGTTTTTT
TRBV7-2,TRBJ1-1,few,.,CASSLSGAGRTEAFF,TGTGCCAGCAGCTTATCTGGGGCAGGGCGAACTGAAGCTTTCTTT
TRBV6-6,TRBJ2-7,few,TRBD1,CASSFPPGQGDYEQYF,TGTGCCAGCAGTTTCCCTCCGGGACAGGGAGACTACGAGCAGTACTTC
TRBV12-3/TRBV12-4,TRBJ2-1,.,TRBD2,CASKKLAGDNEQFF,TGTGCCAGCAAAAAACTAGCGGGGGACAATGAGCAGTTCTTC
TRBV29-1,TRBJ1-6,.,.,CSVEGEGDNSPLHF,TGCAGCGTTGAAGGTGAGGGGGATAATTCACCCCTCCACTTT
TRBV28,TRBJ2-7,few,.,CASSNSLGGSYEQYF,TGTGCCAGCAGTAATTCCCTAGGGGGCTCCTACGAGCAGTACTTC
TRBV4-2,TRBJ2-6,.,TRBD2,CASSQWTSGGASGANVLTF,TGTGCCAGCAGCCAATGGACTAGCGGGGGAGCTTCTGGGGCCAACGTCCTGACTTTC
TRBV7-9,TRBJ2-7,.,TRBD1,CASSLDRGLTYEQYF,TGTGCCAGCAGCCTCGACAGGGGCCTTACCTACGAGCAGTACTTC
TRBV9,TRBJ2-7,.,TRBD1,CASSVQGGRDEQYF,TGTGCCAGCAGCGTTCAAGGGGGCAGGGACGAGCAGTACTTC
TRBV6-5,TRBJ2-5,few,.,CATTYQSGILGETQYF,TGTGCCACCACTTACCAATCCGGGATACTTGGAGAGACCCAGTACTTC
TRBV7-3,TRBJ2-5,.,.,CASSALGAQETQYF,TGTGCCAGCAGCGCCCTCGGTGCCCAAGAGACCCAGTACTTC
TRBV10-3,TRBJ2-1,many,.,CAISASGKGLYNEQFF,TGTGCCATCAGTGCCTCCGGGAAGGGGCTCTACAATGAGCAGTTCTTC
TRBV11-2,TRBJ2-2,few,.,CASSRSLVDTGELFF,TGTGCCAGCAGCCGTTCTCTAGTGGACACCGGGGAGCTGTTTTTT
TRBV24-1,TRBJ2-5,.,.,CATSEGGGRWETQYF,TGTGCCACCAGTGAGGGCGGCGGTCGTTGGGAGACCCAGTACTTC
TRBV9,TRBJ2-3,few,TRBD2,CASSVVGTSSFTDTQYF,TGTGCCAGCAGCGTAGTAGGGACTAGCAGTTTCACAGATACGCAGTATTTT
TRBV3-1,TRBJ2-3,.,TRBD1,CASSQVSGTADTQYF,TGTGCCAGCAGCCAAGTTTCCGGGACAGCAGATACGCAGTATTTT
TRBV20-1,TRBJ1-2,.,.,CSARVGGASTSPRGYTF,TGCAGTGCTAGAGTGGGCGGGGCATCTACTTCCCCGCGGGGCTACACCTTC
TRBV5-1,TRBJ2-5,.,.,CASSLEVTQETQYF,TGCGCCAGCAGCTTGGAGGTGACCCAAGAGACCCAGTACTTC
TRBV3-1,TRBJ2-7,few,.,CASSPFPGDEQYF,TGTGCCAGCAGCCCTTTCCCGGGGGACGAGCAGTACTTC
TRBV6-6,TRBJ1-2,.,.,CASSPLADRLPGYTF,TGTGCCAGCAGTCCCCTTGCTGATAGGTTGCCTGGCTACACCTTC
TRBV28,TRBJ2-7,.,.,CASSLGGFGRGYSRQYF,TGTGCCAGCAGTTTAGGGGGGTTCGGCAGGGGCTATTCTAGGCAGTACTTC
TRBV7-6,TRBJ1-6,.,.,CASSLARGQGSPLHF,TGTGCCAGCAGCCTCGCCAGGGGTCAAGGTTCACCCCTCCACTTT
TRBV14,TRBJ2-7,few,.,CASSQPSRGVMNYEQYF,TGTGCCAGCAGCCAACCGTCGCGGGGTGTTATGAACTACGAGCAGTACTTC
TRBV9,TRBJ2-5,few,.,CASSVDSDTITQYF,TGTGCCAGCAGCGTAGACTCCGACACGATTACCCAGTACTTC
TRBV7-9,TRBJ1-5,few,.,CASSLTGGNNQPQHF,TGTGCCAGCAGCTTGACGGGAGGAAACAATCAGCCCCAGCATTTT
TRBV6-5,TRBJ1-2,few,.,CAVFRVGYGYTF,TGTGCCGTCTTCAGGGTGGGCTATGGCTACACCTTC
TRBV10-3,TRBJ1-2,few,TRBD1,CAISESPPGTANYGYTF,TGTGCCATCAGTGAGTCCCCCCCCGGGACAGCAAACTATGGCTACACCTTC
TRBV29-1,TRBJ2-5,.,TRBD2,CSVPAGGVQETQYF,TGCAGCGTCCCAGCGGGGGGTGTCCAAGAGACCCAGTACTTC
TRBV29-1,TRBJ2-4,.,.,CSVERAKNIQYF,TGCAGCGTTGAGAGGGCCAAAAACATTCAGTACTTC
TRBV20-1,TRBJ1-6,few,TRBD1,CSATEGGLSPLHF,TGCAGTGCCACGGAAGGGGGCCTTTCACCCCTCCACTTT
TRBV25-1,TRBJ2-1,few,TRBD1,CASSESPGTGKGTLYF,TGTGCCAGCAGTGAAAGTCCCGGGACAGGGAAAGGGACCCTGTACTTC
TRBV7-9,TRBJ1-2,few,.,CASSLAQANYGYTF,TGTGCCAGCAGCTTAGCGCAAGCTAACTATGGCTACACCTTC
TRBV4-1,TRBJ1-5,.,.,CASSQEDEGVNQPQHF,TGCGCCAGCAGCCAAGAGGACGAAGGAGTCAATCAGCCCCAGCATTTT
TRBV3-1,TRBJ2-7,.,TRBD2,CASSQALAGGSYEQYF,TGTGCCAGCAGCCAAGCCTTAGCGGGGGGCTCCTACGAGCAGTACTTC
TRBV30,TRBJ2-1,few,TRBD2,CAWSATSGGYNEQFF,TGTGCCTGGAGTGCCACTAGCGGGGGATACAATGAGCAGTTCTTC
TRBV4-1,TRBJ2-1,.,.,CASSHRSGDNEQFF,TGCGCCAGCAGCCACCGCTCAGGTGACAATGAGCAGTTCTTC
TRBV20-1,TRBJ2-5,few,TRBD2,CSAPVNGGVYEQHF,TGCAGTGCCCCGGTGAACGGGGGGGTCTACGAGCAGCACTTC
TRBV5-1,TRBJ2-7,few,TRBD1,CASSKTGQEPYEQYF,TGCGCCAGCAGCAAGACGGGACAGGAGCCCTACGAGCAGTACTTC
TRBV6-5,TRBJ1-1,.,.,CASSYLGESTEAFF,TGTGCCAGCAGTTACTTGGGAGAGAGCACTGAAGCTTTCTTT
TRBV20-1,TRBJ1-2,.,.,CSARDQQSYYGYTF,TGCAGTGCTAGAGATCAGCAGTCTTACTATGGCTACACCTTC